The 23 T cell receptor beta chains presented below share a single source sample, sequenced in a study of cytomegalovirus exposure and HLA in healthy donors. The study ran its PCR with 60 Vbeta and 13 Jbeta primers. Assay used: immunoSEQ multiplex PCR; TCRdb lists only in-frame clones, some missing. The table records some 150,000 clones, over 65% of them present only once. The sequenced material came from PBMCs. The receptors stem from a female donor in good health and CMV-seronegative.

The chain uses TRBV6-1 and TRBJ1-5, with 7 bases aligning to TRBD1. With V trimmed by 7 bases and J by 3 bases, 6 bases remained unmatched. CDR1 and CDR2 from the germline V gene are MNHNS and SASEGT. The CDR3 totals 14 residues. CDR3 nucleotides: TGTGCCAGCAACCCACAGGGGATCAATCAGCCCCAGCATTTT. Its translation: CASNPQGINQPQHF.

V is TRBV27 and J is TRBJ2-3; 10 bases match TRBD2. V lost 3 bases and J lost 7; bases outside the gene matches: 10. The V gene's germline CDR1 is MNHEY and CDR2 SMNVEV (reference sequence). The CDR3 extends over 16 amino acids. CDR3 nucleotide sequence: TGTGCCAGCAGTTTGCGGCCGGGACTAGCGTTAAATACGCAGTATTTT. Translating it yields CASSLRPGLALNTQYF.

The chain joins TRBV15 to TRBJ2-5; 8 nucleotides align to TRBD2. The germline gives CDR1 LNHNV, CDR2 YYDKDF (reference sequence). The V segment lost 0 bases and the J segment 4 bases; nucleotides outside the gene matches: 4. This CDR3 region has 15 residues. CDR3 sequence: CATSRDVAGGETQYF. The CDR3 nucleotides read TGTGCCACCAGCAGAGACGTTGCGGGAGGAGAGACCCAGTACTTC. The entire variable domain, with the rest obtained from reference TRBV15 and TRBJ2-5, is as follows: DAMVIQNPRYQVTQFGKPVTLSCSQTLNHNVMYWYQQKSSQAPKLLFHYYDKDFNNEADTPDNFQSRRPNTSFCFLDIRSPGLGDTAMYLCATSRDVAGGETQYFGPGTRLLVL.

This sequence joins TRBV7-9 and TRBJ1-2; 7 bases match TRBD1. Germline V gene lookup returns CDR1 SEHNR and CDR2 FQNEAQ (reference sequence). This CDR3 spans 15 amino acids. V shed 3 bases, J shed 8 bases, and the junction held 12 bases outside the gene matches. This chain's CDR3 is CASSFGQVRRGGYTF. DNA of the CDR3: TGTGCCAGCAGCTTCGGACAGGTCCGGCGAGGGGGCTACACCTTC.

The V gene is TRBV5-4, the J gene TRBJ2-7, with TRBD2 identical over 8 bases. V dropped 4 bases and J dropped 7; count of bases not matched to a gene: 10. Per germline, CDR1 SGHNT and CDR2 YYREEE (reference sequence). The CDR3 spans 14 residues. CDR3 amino acids: CASSPSSGSGEQYF. CDR3 DNA sequence: TGTGCCAGCAGCCCGAGCAGCGGGAGTGGTGAGCAGTACTTC.

The V call is TRBV4-3, the J call TRBJ1-5; no reliable D call. CDR3 size: 15 residues. Trimming took 0 bases from V and 3 from J, leaving 9 bases between them. From germline, CDR1 is LGHNA and CDR2 YSLEER. The CDR3 loop is CASSQDSQSNQPQHF. The CDR3 DNA sequence: TGCGCCAGCAGCCAAGATTCTCAGTCCAATCAGCCCCAGCATTTT.

The V gene is TRBV5-1, the J gene TRBJ2-2; no clear D gene. This CDR3 comprises 15 residues. Trimming left V 0 bases short and J 1 base short, with 7 bases between. Germline V gene sequence: CDR1 SGHRS, CDR2 YFSETQ. The DNA for the CDR3 is TGCGCCAGCAGCTTGGCCAGCGTGAACACCGGGGAGCTGTTTTTT. Translating gives CASSLASVNTGELFF.

The V gene is TRBV28, the J gene TRBJ1-3; D gene unclear. V lost 3 bases to trimming and J lost 0 bases, with 9 bases between them. Germline V gives CDR1 MDHEN, CDR2 SYDVKM. The CDR3 covers 15 residues. CDR3 loop: CASSLVQASGNTIYF. CDR3 DNA: TGTGCCAGCAGTTTGGTCCAAGCCTCTGGAAACACCATATATTTT.

The chain is built from TRBV19 and TRBJ2-1; D possibly corresponds to TRBD1 (5 bases). The CDR3 is 15 amino acids. Germline V gene lookup returns CDR1 LNHDA and CDR2 SQIVND (reference sequence). Trimming took off 1 base at V and 11 bases at J, with 18 bases between the two ends. The CDR3 sequence: CASSIADTGQGQQFF. The CDR3, as DNA: TGTGCCAGTAGTATAGCAGACACGGGTCAGGGTCAGCAGTTCTTC.

The rearrangement uses TRBV19 and TRBJ2-7; 7 bases are shared with TRBD1. This CDR3 is 14 amino acids long. CDR1 and CDR2 from the germline V gene are LNHDA and SQIVND (reference sequence). With V trimmed by 5 bases and J by 5 bases, 9 bases remained unmatched. The CDR3 here is CASSPHRGENEQYF. In DNA form, the CDR3 reads TGTGCCAGTAGTCCCCACAGGGGCGAAAACGAGCAGTACTTC.

This clone turned up a few times. The chain links TRBV6-5 to TRBJ2-3, with D tentatively TRBD1 (6 bases). V lost 5 bases to trimming and J lost 4 bases, with 13 bases between them. Germline CDR1 is MNHEY and CDR2 is SVGAGI. The CDR3 loop spans 14 amino acids. The CDR3 DNA reads TGTGCCAGCAGTGAAGGGGGAACGGCAGATACGCAGTATTTT. Translated: CASSEGGTADTQYF.

CDR3 sequence (DNA): TGCGCCAGCAGCCTCCGTTTCCTTAGCGGGGCTAACACAGATACGCAGTATTTT. It yields the protein CASSLRFLSGANTDTQYF. V and J are TRBV5-1 and TRBJ2-3; 8 bases map to TRBD2. Germline CDR1 is SGHRS and CDR2 is YFSETQ. Germline trimming cut 4 bases from V and 2 bases from J; bases unmatched to any gene: 15. This CDR3 region has 18 residues.

This sequence joins TRBV5-1 and TRBJ2-7; D perhaps matches TRBD1 (5 bases). V lost 1 base, J lost 9 bases, and 14 bases lay in between. Germline V lookup: CDR1 SGHRS, CDR2 YFSETQ. CDR3 length: 13 residues. CDR3 in DNA: TGCGCCAGCAGCTTGTCTTCCAGGGCCGGGCAGTACTTC. Protein product: CASSLSSRAGQYF.

The sample holds a few counts of this clone. The chain has TRBV6-1 and TRBJ2-3, with D perhaps matching TRBD2 (6 bases). Germline V lookup: CDR1 MNHNS, CDR2 SASEGT. CDR3 length: 15 amino acids. Trimming left V 2 bases short and J 2 bases short, with 11 bases between. CDR3 sequence reads: CASSELEGPTDTQYF. Here the CDR3 DNA reads TGTGCCAGCAGTGAACTGGAGGGCCCCACAGATACGCAGTATTTT.

This clone has a handful of counts. The V call is TRBV7-9, the J call TRBJ1-4, with D perhaps TRBD1 (6 bases). Germline V gene sequence: CDR1 SEHNR, CDR2 FQNEAQ (reference sequence). This CDR3 is built from 14 residues. Trimming left V 8 bases short and J 0 bases short, with 10 bases between. CDR3 sequence: CASGRGATNEKLFF. Written as DNA, the CDR3 is TGTGCCAGCGGCAGGGGTGCAACTAATGAAAAACTGTTTTTT.

This clone was observed a single time. The chain combines TRBV19 with TRBJ1-1; 7 bases match TRBD1. CDR1 is LNHDA and CDR2 is SQIVND in the germline V gene (reference sequence). The CDR3 runs 19 residues. Unmatched junction bases numbered 23, after V lost 5 bases and J lost 5 bases. In DNA, the CDR3 is TGTGCCAGTAGTTCACGGGACAGTCTAAATCGGCGATTGGGGACTGAAGCTTTCTTT. This sequence encodes CASSSRDSLNRRLGTEAFF.

This sequence joins TRBV7-2 and TRBJ1-3, with 9 bases fitting TRBD1. Germline V lookup: CDR1 SGHTA, CDR2 FQGNSA. The V segment lost 5 bases and the J segment 0 bases; nucleotides outside the gene matches: 5. The CDR3 contains 16 residues. The CDR3 sequence is CASSADRGSSGNTIYF. The CDR3 coding sequence is TGTGCCAGCAGCGCCGACAGGGGGTCCTCTGGAAACACCATATATTTT.

The chain uses TRBV11-2 and TRBJ1-2; 9 bases align to TRBD1. The CDR3 extends over 16 amino acids. J gave up 2 bases and V 4 bases, and 8 bases lay outside the gene matches. Germline loops: CDR1 SGHAT, CDR2 FQNNGV. CDR3: CASSWSRDRANYGYTF. CDR3 sequence (DNA): TGTGCCAGCAGCTGGTCCCGGGACAGGGCGAACTATGGCTACACCTTC. Using reference TRBV11-2 and TRBJ1-2 for the parts outside the CDR3, the full variable domain is EAGVAQSPRYKIIEKRQSVAFWCNPISGHATLYWYQQILGQGPKLLIQFQNNGVVDDSQLPKDRFSAERLKGVDSTLKIQPAKLEDSAVYLCASSWSRDRANYGYTFGSGTRLTVV.

V and J are TRBV7-9 and TRBJ2-3; 8 bases match TRBD2. V gave up 5 bases and J gave up 2 bases; unmatched junction bases: 6. Germline lookup yields CDR1 SEHNR and CDR2 FQNEAQ (reference sequence). The CDR3 extends over 15 amino acids. CDR3 amino acids: CASSALAGPTDTQYF. DNA of the CDR3: TGTGCCAGCAGCGCGTTAGCGGGACCCACAGATACGCAGTATTTT.

The chain links TRBV6-5 to TRBJ1-2; perhaps TRBD1 as D (6 bases). Germline-derived CDR1 and CDR2 are MNHEY and SVGAGI. Trimming stripped 2 bases from V and 9 bases from J, with 22 bases between. This CDR3 has 16 residues. The CDR3: CASSYISRGDSISYTF. CDR3 coding DNA: TGTGCCAGCAGTTACATCTCCAGGGGAGACAGTATTAGCTACACCTTC.

On this clone itself: The same CDR3 is also encoded by other DNA sequences in this sample. This chain joins TRBV28 and TRBJ2-5; D possibly corresponds to TRBD2 (5 bases). The length of the CDR3 is 13 residues. Trimming removed 5 bases from V and 2 bases from J, with 9 bases in between. The V gene's germline CDR1 is MDHEN and CDR2 SYDVKM. CDR3 loop: CASSVGLQETQYF. The CDR3 nucleotides are TGTGCCAGCAGTGTCGGACTGCAAGAGACCCAGTACTTC.

The V and J genes are TRBV5-1 and TRBJ1-6, with D perhaps TRBD1 (6 bases). This CDR3 is 17 amino acids long. Germline V gene lookup returns CDR1 SGHRS and CDR2 YFSETQ. The V end lost 4 bases, the J end lost 5 bases, and 19 bases lay between the germline ends. CDR3 loop: CASSPLTDRRNNSPLHF. CDR3 nucleotides: TGCGCCAGCAGCCCATTAACAGACAGGAGGAATAATTCACCCCTCCACTTT.

This clone was found once. This chain uses TRBV27 with TRBJ2-6; TRBD1 matches at 8 bases. There are 16 residues in the CDR3. The V and J ends lost 6 bases and 3 bases, in that order; junction bases with no gene match: 7. The germline V gene has CDR1 MNHEY and CDR2 SMNVEV (reference sequence). DNA for the CDR3: TGTGCCAGCAGGGGACAGGAAAGAGGTGGGGCCAACGTCCTGACTTTC. Amino acids: CASRGQERGGANVLTF.